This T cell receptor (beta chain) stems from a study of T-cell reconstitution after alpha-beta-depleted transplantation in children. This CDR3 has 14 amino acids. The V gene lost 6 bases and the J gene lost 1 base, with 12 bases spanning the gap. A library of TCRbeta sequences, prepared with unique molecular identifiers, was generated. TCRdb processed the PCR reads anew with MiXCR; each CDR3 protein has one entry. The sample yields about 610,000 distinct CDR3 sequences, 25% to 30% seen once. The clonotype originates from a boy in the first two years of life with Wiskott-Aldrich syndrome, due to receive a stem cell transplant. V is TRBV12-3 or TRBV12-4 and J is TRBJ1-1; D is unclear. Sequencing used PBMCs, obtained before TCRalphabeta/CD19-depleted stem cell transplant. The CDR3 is CASSLTRQNTEAFF. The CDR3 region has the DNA TGTGCCAGCAGCCTAACACGGCAGAACACTGAAGCTTTCTTT.